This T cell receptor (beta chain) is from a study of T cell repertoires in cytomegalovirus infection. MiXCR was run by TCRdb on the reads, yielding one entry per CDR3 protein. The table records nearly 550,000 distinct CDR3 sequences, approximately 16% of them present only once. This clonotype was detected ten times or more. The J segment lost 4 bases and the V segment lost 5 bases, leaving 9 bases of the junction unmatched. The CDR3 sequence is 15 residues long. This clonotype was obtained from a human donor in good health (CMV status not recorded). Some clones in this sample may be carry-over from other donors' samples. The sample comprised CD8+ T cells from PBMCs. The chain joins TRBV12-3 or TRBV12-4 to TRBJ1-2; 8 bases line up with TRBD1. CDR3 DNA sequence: TGTGCCAGCAGTACCCCCGGACAGGGCCTCTATGGCTACACCTTC. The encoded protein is CASSTPGQGLYGYTF.